These 14 T cell receptor beta chains came from one sample sequenced in a study of shared clonotypes between healthy human individuals. Data came from immunoSEQ multiplex PCR; TCRdb stores just in-frame clones and leaves some out. This sample has about 1.5 million clones, with around 98% found just once. Sequenced sample: naive CD4+ T cells sorted from blood. Subset denoted: CD45RA+ positively selected. These receptors all stem from a man aged 30-40 years in good health.

The chain combines TRBV11-2 with TRBJ1-1; D is unclear. V was trimmed by 3 bases and J by 5 bases, leaving 10 bases between them. Per germline, CDR1 SGHAT and CDR2 FQNNGV. The CDR3 runs 13 residues. CDR3 loop: CASSFRTNTEAFF. The CDR3 nucleotides read TGTGCCAGCAGCTTTCGGACGAATACTGAAGCTTTCTTT.

The genes are TRBV6-1 and TRBJ2-2; D gene uncertain. This CDR3 region has 14 residues. Germline V gives CDR1 MNHNS, CDR2 SASEGT. Trimming pared 6 bases from V and 4 bases from J, leaving 12 bases between. CDR3 sequence: CASSSTTITGELFF. The CDR3 bases are TGTGCCAGCAGCTCCACCACGATCACCGGGGAGCTGTTTTTT.

V and J are TRBV18 and TRBJ1-4, with 7 bases fitting TRBD1. CDR3 length equals 17 residues. V lost 5 bases and J lost 0; bases outside the gene matches: 9. Germline values: CDR1 KGHSH, CDR2 LQKENI. The CDR3 DNA follows: TGTGCCAGCTCAGCTAAGCCCGGACAGGCAACTAATGAAAAACTGTTTTTT. Protein: CASSAKPGQATNEKLFF.

The chain carries TRBV27 and TRBJ2-7; D is perhaps TRBD1 (6 bases). The CDR3 contains 16 residues. Germline V CDR1 and CDR2: MNHEY, SMNVEV (reference sequence). V was pared by 5 bases and J by 4 bases, with 21 bases between. The CDR3 bases are TGTGCCAGCAGTAATAAAAAGGGACAAGGAACGTACGAGCAGTACTTC. It specifies CASSNKKGQGTYEQYF.

V usage is TRBV9 and J usage is TRBJ2-6; no clear D. The CDR3 totals 15 residues. Germline CDR1 and CDR2: SGDLS and YYNGEE. V was clipped by 0 bases and J by 2 bases, with 6 bases between them. CDR3 DNA sequence: TGTGCCAGCAGCGTAGACATACCTGGGGCCAACGTCCTGACTTTC. This translates into CASSVDIPGANVLTF.

This clone was found once. CDR3 region: CASRRDLLSLYGYTF. In nucleotides, the CDR3 is TGTGCCAGCAGGCGGGACCTACTTTCGCTTTATGGCTACACCTTC. The chain recombines TRBV2 with TRBJ1-2; a possible D gene is TRBD1 (5 bases). The CDR3 is 15 residues long. Germline values: CDR1 SNHLY, CDR2 FYNNEI. Trimming cost V 6 bases and J 5 bases, with 19 bases left between them.

The chain couples TRBV7-9 to TRBJ2-7; tentatively, D is TRBD2 (5 bases). The CDR3 sequence is 15 residues long. Germline-derived CDR1 and CDR2 are SEHNR and FQNEAQ (reference sequence). The V and J ends lost 5 bases and 1 base respectively, with 15 bases between them. The CDR3 is CASSRFRERSYEQYF. The DNA for the CDR3 is TGTGCCAGCAGCAGATTCCGGGAAAGGTCCTACGAGCAGTACTTC.

CDR3 sequence: CASSLVGDRTYTQYF. As DNA, the CDR3 is TGTGCCAGCAGCTTAGTAGGGGACCGGACATATACGCAGTATTTT. The gene calls are TRBV7-2 and TRBJ2-3; D possibly matches TRBD1 or TRBD2 (5 bases each). V shed 1 base and J shed 7 bases, with 15 bases lying between them. The length of the CDR3 is 15 residues. The germline gives CDR1 SGHTA, CDR2 FQGNSA.

The V and J genes are TRBV7-8 and TRBJ2-3; D is perhaps TRBD1 (6 bases). Trimming cost V 5 bases and J 3 bases, with 9 bases left between them. Germline assignment: CDR1 SGHVS and CDR2 FQNEAQ. The length of the CDR3 is 13 residues. The CDR3 loop reads CASSQGLTDTQYF. In nucleotides, the CDR3 is TGTGCCAGCAGCCAGGGGTTAACAGATACGCAGTATTTT.

The rearrangement joins TRBV6-1 to TRBJ1-5; D might be TRBD1 (5 bases). The length of the CDR3 is 11 residues. Germline CDR1 and CDR2: MNHNS and SASEGT. Trimming left V 6 bases short and J 6 bases short, with 6 bases between. CDR3 nucleotide sequence: TGTGCCAGCAGGGGGGGTCAGCCCCAGCATTTT. Amino acid sequence: CASRGGQPQHF.

The CDR3 is CASSLAMDEYTQYF. As DNA, the CDR3 is TGCGCCAGCAGCTTGGCCATGGACGAGTATACGCAGTATTTT. The chain couples TRBV5-1 to TRBJ2-3; D is unclear. V was pared by 0 bases and J by 7 bases, with 12 bases between. CDR1 SGHRS and CDR2 YFSETQ come from the germline V gene. The CDR3 runs 14 residues. The full variable domain, rest sourced from reference TRBV5-1 and TRBJ2-3, is KAGVTQTPRYLIKTRGQQVTLSCSPISGHRSVSWYQQTPGQGLQFLFEYFSETQRNKGNFPGRFSGRQFSNSRSEMNVSTLELGDSALYLCASSLAMDEYTQYFGPGTRLTVL.

V and J are TRBV9 and TRBJ1-1; D is uncertain. V dropped 4 bases and J dropped 3 bases, with 16 bases sitting between them. The CDR3 is 15 residues long. Germline CDR1 is SGDLS and CDR2 is YYNGEE. Here the CDR3 DNA reads TGTGCCAGCAGCATAGGAGGTCCTCGGGACACTGAAGCTTTCTTT. This translates into CASSIGGPRDTEAFF.

This clone was seen more than once but under ten times. V is TRBV7-9 and J is TRBJ1-1; D remains unclear. This CDR3 is 12 amino acids long. Per germline, CDR1 SEHNR and CDR2 FQNEAQ (reference sequence). V shed 3 bases and J shed 2 bases, with 4 bases lying between them. The CDR3 bases are TGTGCCAGCAGCTTCGCCAACACTGAAGCTTTCTTT. It yields the protein CASSFANTEAFF.

CDR3 DNA sequence: TGTGCCAGTAGTGCGGGACGGAGAACCGCCTCTGGCTACACCTTC. It specifies CASSAGRRTASGYTF. The chain combines TRBV19 with TRBJ1-2; D might be TRBD1 (5 bases). The CDR3 contains 15 residues. The germline V gene has CDR1 LNHDA and CDR2 SQIVND (reference sequence). V was shortened by 5 bases and J by 7 bases, with 20 bases between the two germline ends.